This TCR beta chain was recorded in a study of post-analysis software for immune sequencing data. Study observations and caveats: In patients, about five TRBV segments were more frequent than in controls, with TRBV5-6, TRBV5-1 and TRBV20-1 among them.

For this clonotype: Its antigen is unknown.

The CDR3 consists of 14 residues. cDNA libraries of TCR beta carried unique molecular identifiers. One entry per CDR3 protein, called by TCRdb with MiXCR from the PCR reads. The table shows 430,000 or so distinct CDR3 sequences, with less than 40% occurring only once. Sequencing used blood. The clonotype originates from a girl under 10 years old with multiple sclerosis. The chain is built from TRBV21-1 and TRBJ2-5; the table's D call TRBD1 went unverified against the DNA. TRBV21-1 is classified as a pseudogene. CDR3 amino acids: CASSNVGGGETQYF. In nucleotides, the CDR3 is TGTGCCAGCAGCAATGTGGGCGGCGGGGAGACCCAGTACTTC.